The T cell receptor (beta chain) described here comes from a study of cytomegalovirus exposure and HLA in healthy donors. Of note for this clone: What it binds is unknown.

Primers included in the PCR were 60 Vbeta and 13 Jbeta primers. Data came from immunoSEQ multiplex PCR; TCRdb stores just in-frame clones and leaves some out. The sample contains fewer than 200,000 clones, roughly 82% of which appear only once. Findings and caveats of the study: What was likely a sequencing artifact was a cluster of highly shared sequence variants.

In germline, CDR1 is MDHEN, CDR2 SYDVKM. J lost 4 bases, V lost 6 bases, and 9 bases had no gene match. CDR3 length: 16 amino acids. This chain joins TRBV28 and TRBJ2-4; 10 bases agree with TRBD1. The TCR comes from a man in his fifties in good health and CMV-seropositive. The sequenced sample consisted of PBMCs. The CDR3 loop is CASRSGQGVIKNIQYF. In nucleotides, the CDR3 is TGTGCCAGCAGAAGCGGACAGGGGGTTATTAAAAACATTCAGTACTTC.